These 21 T cell receptor beta chains came from one sample sequenced in a study of blood T cell repertoires in COVID-19. Measured with immunoSEQ multiplex PCR; TCRdb has only the in-frame clones, and not every one. Here the sample spans tens of thousands of clones, approximately 84% being singletons. Source material: peripheral blood. The receptors come from a man aged 45 to 65 with acute or convalescent COVID-19.

The rearrangement uses TRBV7-8 and TRBJ2-5, with D perhaps matching TRBD1 (6 bases). There are 16 residues in the CDR3. Germline-derived CDR1 and CDR2 are SGHVS and FQNEAQ. The germline V and J ends were trimmed by 2 bases and 3 bases, with 16 bases remaining between them. CDR3 coding DNA: TGTGCCAGCAGCTTACTGTTTGGGTCAGGGGAAGAGACCCAGTACTTC. Translating gives CASSLLFGSGEETQYF.

CDR3 protein: CSASGTGGTEAFF. CDR3 nucleotides: TGCAGTGCTAGTGGGACAGGGGGTACTGAAGCTTTCTTT. The rearrangement links TRBV20-1 to TRBJ1-1; 11 bases are a match to TRBD1. The CDR3 consists of 13 residues. CDR1 DFQATT and CDR2 SNEGSKA come from the germline V gene (reference sequence). The ends lost 3 bases at V and 5 bases at J; junction bases unmatched: 2.

V is TRBV6-5 and J is TRBJ1-4, with 8 bases aligning to TRBD1. The CDR3 loop spans 15 amino acids. Per germline, CDR1 MNHEY and CDR2 SVGAGI. The V and J ends lost 6 bases and 2 bases, in that order; junction bases with no gene match: 5. CDR3 bases: TGTGCCAGCAGGCTCACAGGGGGGACTAATGAAAAACTGTTTTTT. It translates to CASRLTGGTNEKLFF.

This chain uses TRBV12-5 with TRBJ2-4; D is perhaps TRBD1 (6 bases). There are 15 residues in the CDR3. From germline, CDR1 is LGHNT and CDR2 FRNRAP. Trimming pared 5 bases from V and 0 bases from J, leaving 11 bases between. The CDR3 loop reads CASGHDRPAKNIQYF. The CDR3 nucleotides are TGTGCTAGTGGTCACGACAGGCCAGCCAAAAACATTCAGTACTTC.

The CDR3 sequence: CASILSGGNTEAFF. The CDR3, as DNA: TGTGCCAGCATTCTGTCGGGAGGGAACACTGAAGCTTTCTTT. The chain recombines TRBV2 with TRBJ1-1; D uncertain. Germline V lookup: CDR1 SNHLY, CDR2 FYNNEI. This CDR3 comprises 14 residues. Trimming pared 7 bases from V and 1 base from J, leaving 13 bases between.

This rearrangement joins TRBV7-8 to TRBJ2-3; tentative D call: TRBD2 (6 bases). CDR1 SGHVS and CDR2 FQNEAQ come from the germline V gene. The CDR3 extends over 12 amino acids. The V gene lost 6 bases and the J gene lost 11 bases, with 15 bases spanning the gap. CDR3 coding DNA: TGTGCCAGCAGATCCGGGCTCGGGGGGCAGTATTTT. Translating gives CASRSGLGGQYF.

The chain links TRBV19 to TRBJ1-6; D is unclear. This CDR3 has 14 amino acids. Germline V lookup: CDR1 LNHDA, CDR2 SQIVND (reference sequence). V was shortened by 7 bases and J by 4 bases, with 11 bases between the two germline ends. In DNA form, the CDR3 reads TGTGCCAGTAAGGCAGGCGTTTATAATTCACCCCTCCACTTT. Translating gives CASKAGVYNSPLHF.

This chain uses TRBV2 with TRBJ2-5, with 10 bases aligning to TRBD2. V was clipped by 6 bases and J by 4 bases; unmatched bases: 11. Germline CDR1 is SNHLY and CDR2 is FYNNEI. This CDR3 contains 16 residues. The CDR3 region is CASSVYLAGGGETQYF. As DNA, the CDR3 is TGTGCCAGCAGCGTTTACTTAGCGGGAGGAGGAGAGACCCAGTACTTC.

The chain has TRBV2 and TRBJ2-5; D may be TRBD2 (7 bases). Germline V gene data show CDR1 as SNHLY and CDR2 as FYNNEI. The CDR3 sequence is 14 residues long. The V gene lost 8 bases and the J gene lost 5 bases, with 18 bases spanning the gap. CDR3 region: CASLQAGASETQYF. CDR3 DNA sequence: TGTGCCAGCCTTCAGGCGGGGGCTAGTGAGACCCAGTACTTC. Combining the CDR3 with reference TRBV2 and TRBJ2-5 gives the whole variable domain EPEVTQTPSHQVTQMGQEVILRCVPISNHLYFYWYRQILGQKVEFLVSFYNNEISEKSEIFDDQFSVERPDGSNFTLKIRSTKLEDSAMYFCASLQAGASETQYFGPGTRLLVL.

The CDR3 reads CASSTRDFEQFF. As DNA, the CDR3 is TGTGCCAGCAGCACCCGGGACTTCGAGCAGTTCTTC. The V and J genes are TRBV9 and TRBJ2-1; D perhaps matches TRBD2 (6 bases). The CDR3 is 12 amino acids. V lost 4 bases and J lost 10, with 12 bases in between. Per germline, CDR1 SGDLS and CDR2 YYNGEE.

V usage is TRBV27 and J usage is TRBJ2-2, with D perhaps TRBD2 (6 bases). Trimming left V 4 bases short and J 8 bases short, with 14 bases between. CDR1 MNHEY and CDR2 SMNVEV come from the germline V gene (reference sequence). The CDR3 sequence is 14 residues long. CDR3 in amino acids: CASSSIRGWGELFF. The DNA for the CDR3 is TGTGCCAGCAGTTCAATTCGGGGGTGGGGGGAGCTGTTTTTT.

The chain is built from TRBV7-7 and TRBJ1-1; 9 positions match TRBD1. Germline V gene data show CDR1 as SSHAT and CDR2 as FNYEAQ (reference sequence). This CDR3 contains 19 residues. V shed 5 bases, J shed 4 bases, and the junction held 20 bases outside the gene matches. CDR3 nucleotide sequence: TGTGCCAGCAGCGGATACTACCGGGACAGGGAGAGGAGGAGCACTGAAGCTTTCTTT. Translating gives CASSGYYRDRERRSTEAFF.

This chain joins TRBV11-2 and TRBJ2-2; unclear D gene. CDR1 SGHAT and CDR2 FQNNGV come from the germline V gene. Trimming removed 3 bases from V and 1 base from J, with 6 bases in between. This CDR3 contains 14 residues. Here the CDR3 DNA reads TGTGCCAGCAGCTTTGGCATGAACACCGGGGAGCTGTTTTTT. Translated: CASSFGMNTGELFF.

The gene calls are TRBV6-4 and TRBJ2-1, with a tentative D call TRBD2 (5 bases). V lost 3 bases, J lost 4 bases, and 13 bases lay in between. The CDR3 is 15 amino acids. Germline CDR1 MRHNA, CDR2 SNTAGT. The CDR3 is CASSERDTRYNEQFF. For the CDR3, the DNA is TGTGCCAGCAGTGAAAGGGATACTAGGTACAATGAGCAGTTCTTC.

This clone appeared once. V usage is TRBV19 and J usage is TRBJ2-3, with TRBD2 matching 11 bases. The CDR3 runs 17 residues. V shed 0 bases, J shed 4 bases, and the junction held 6 bases outside the gene matches. Germline V gene data show CDR1 as LNHDA and CDR2 as SQIVND (reference sequence). Here the CDR3 reads CASSIETGTSGADTQYF. DNA of the CDR3: TGTGCCAGTAGTATAGAAACCGGGACTAGCGGCGCAGATACGCAGTATTTT.

This clone was picked up one time. This chain links TRBV7-3 with TRBJ2-5, with 11 bases identical to TRBD2. CDR1 and CDR2 (germline): SGHTA, FQGTGA. CDR3 size: 15 residues. J lost 5 bases, V lost 5 bases, and 7 bases had no gene match. The CDR3 bases are TGTGCCAGCAGCAGCGGACTAGCGGGCAGGGAGACCCAGTACTTC. This translates into CASSSGLAGRETQYF.

The chain combines TRBV9 with TRBJ1-1; D not certain. Trimming removed 0 bases at V and 6 bases at J, with 6 bases between. CDR1 is SGDLS, CDR2 YYNGEE, per germline. This CDR3 spans 12 amino acids. CDR3 sequence: CASSVGEAEAFF. In DNA, the CDR3 is TGTGCCAGCAGCGTAGGAGAAGCTGAAGCTTTCTTT.

This chain uses TRBV2 with TRBJ1-5, with D maybe TRBD1 (5 bases). The V gene's germline CDR1 is SNHLY and CDR2 FYNNEI. The V and J ends lost 6 bases and 11 bases respectively, with 14 bases between them. The CDR3 contains 12 residues. CDR3 amino acids: CASSLTVWAQHF. CDR3 DNA sequence: TGTGCCAGCAGCTTGACAGTCTGGGCCCAGCATTTT.

V usage is TRBV11-2 and J usage is TRBJ2-7; maybe TRBD1 (5 bases). Trimming took off 0 bases at V and 2 bases at J, with 5 bases between the two ends. This CDR3 comprises 13 residues. Germline V CDR1 and CDR2: SGHAT, FQNNGV. CDR3 sequence reads: CASSLDRAYEQYF. The CDR3 region has the DNA TGTGCCAGCAGCTTAGACAGGGCCTACGAGCAGTACTTC. The full variable domain, in which reference TRBV11-2 and TRBJ2-7 provide the parts outside the CDR3, is EAGVAQSPRYKIIEKRQSVAFWCNPISGHATLYWYQQILGQGPKLLIQFQNNGVVDDSQLPKDRFSAERLKGVDSTLKIQPAKLEDSAVYLCASSLDRAYEQYFGPGTRLTVT.

The chain combines TRBV9 with TRBJ2-5; 12 positions agree with TRBD2. Trimming removed 2 bases from V and 7 bases from J; junction bases left unmatched: 0. In germline, CDR1 is SGDLS, CDR2 YYNGEE. The CDR3 length is 13 residues. The CDR3 loop is CASSVTSGRTQYF. CDR3 nucleotide sequence: TGTGCCAGCAGCGTGACTAGCGGGAGGACCCAGTACTTC.

This chain links TRBV7-9 with TRBJ2-2; D is possibly TRBD1 (5 bases). V was shortened by 4 bases and J by 1 base, with 7 bases between the two germline ends. The germline CDR1 and CDR2 sequences are SEHNR and FQNEAQ (reference sequence). The CDR3 loop spans 14 amino acids. This chain's CDR3 is CASSWTQNTGELFF. DNA of the CDR3: TGTGCCAGCAGCTGGACACAGAACACCGGGGAGCTGTTTTTT.